This T cell receptor beta chain appears in the sequencing data of a study of T-cell reconstitution after alpha-beta-depleted transplantation in children. For TCRbeta, the library was prepared with unique molecular identifiers. TCRdb re-called the PCR reads through MiXCR, storing one row per CDR3 protein. The data contain about 610,000 distinct CDR3 sequences, 10% of them singletons. The length of the CDR3 is 14 residues. Trimming took off 0 bases at V and 5 bases at J, with 9 bases between the two ends. Germline V gene sequence: CDR1 LNHNV, CDR2 YYDKDF (reference sequence). This clonotype turned up a few times.

V usage is TRBV15 and J usage is TRBJ2-3; possible D gene TRBD2, 6 bases. The sequenced sample was PBMCs from the stem cell graft donor, obtained from the stem cell graft. This clonotype was obtained from a human donor who donated a stem cell graft to a child with acute myeloid leukemia. DNA of the CDR3: TGTGCCACCAGCAGAGAGCGGGATGGAGATACGCAGTATTTT. Translation gives CATSRERDGDTQYF. Based on the CDR3 plus reference TRBV15 and TRBJ2-3, the full variable domain is DAMVIQNPRYQVTQFGKPVTLSCSQTLNHNVMYWYQQKSSQAPKLLFHYYDKDFNNEADTPDNFQSRRPNTSFCFLDIRSPGLGDTAMYLCATSRERDGDTQYFGPGTRLTVL.